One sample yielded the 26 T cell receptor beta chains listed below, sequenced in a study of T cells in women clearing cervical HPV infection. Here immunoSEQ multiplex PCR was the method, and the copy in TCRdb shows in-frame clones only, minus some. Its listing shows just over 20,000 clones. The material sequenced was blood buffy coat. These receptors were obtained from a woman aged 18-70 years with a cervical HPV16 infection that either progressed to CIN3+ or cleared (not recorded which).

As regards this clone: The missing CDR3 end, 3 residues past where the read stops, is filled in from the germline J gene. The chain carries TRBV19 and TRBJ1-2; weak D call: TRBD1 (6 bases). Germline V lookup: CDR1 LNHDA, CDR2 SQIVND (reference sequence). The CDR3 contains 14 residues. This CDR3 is CASSPETGHRDYTF. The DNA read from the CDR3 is TGTGCCAGTAGTCCTGAGACAGGCCACCGCGAC.

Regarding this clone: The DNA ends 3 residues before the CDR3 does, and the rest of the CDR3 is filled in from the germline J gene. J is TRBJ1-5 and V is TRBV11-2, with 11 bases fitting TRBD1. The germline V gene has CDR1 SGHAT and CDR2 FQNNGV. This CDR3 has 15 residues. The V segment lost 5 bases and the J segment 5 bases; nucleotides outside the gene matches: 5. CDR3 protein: CASSRTGGSDQPQHF. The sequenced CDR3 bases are TGTGCCAGCAGCCGGACAGGGGGCTCGGATCAGCCC.

The CDR3 is CSARVASGGAGQETQYF. CDR3 DNA, as far as it was read: TGCAGTGCTAGAGTCGCTAGCGGGGGGGCCGGCCAAGAGACC. The chain is built from TRBV20-1 and TRBJ2-5; 12 bases match TRBD2. The DNA ends 3 residues before the CDR3 does, and the rest of the CDR3 is filled in from the germline J gene. Germline CDR1 reads DFQATT; CDR2 reads SNEGSKA (reference sequence). V lost 1 base, J lost 1 base, and 7 bases stayed unmatched. This CDR3 comprises 17 residues.

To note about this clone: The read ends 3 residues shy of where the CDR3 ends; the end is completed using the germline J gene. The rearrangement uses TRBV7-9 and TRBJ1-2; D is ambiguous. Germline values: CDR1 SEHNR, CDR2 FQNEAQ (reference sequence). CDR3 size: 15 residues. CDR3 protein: CASSLSISGPYGYTF. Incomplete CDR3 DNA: TGTGCCAGCAGCTTGTCCATTTCCGGCCCGTACGGG.

This chain's CDR3 is CSAGDRVGEQYF. The CDR3 DNA, read in part, is TGCAGTGCTGGCGACAGAGTGGGCGAG. This sequence joins TRBV20-1 and TRBJ2-7; tentatively, D is TRBD1 (5 bases). The CDR3 end lies 3 residues beyond the end of the read and is filled in from the germline J gene. The V end lost 5 bases, the J end lost 6 bases, and 14 bases lay between the germline ends. Germline V gene data show CDR1 as DFQATT and CDR2 as SNEGSKA (reference sequence). The CDR3 loop spans 12 amino acids.

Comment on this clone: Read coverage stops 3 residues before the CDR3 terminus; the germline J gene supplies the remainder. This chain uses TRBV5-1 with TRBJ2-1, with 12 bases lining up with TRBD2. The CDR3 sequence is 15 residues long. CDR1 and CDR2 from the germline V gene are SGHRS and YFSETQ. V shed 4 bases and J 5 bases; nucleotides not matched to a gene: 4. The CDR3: CASSDPSGGDNEQFF. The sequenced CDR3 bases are TGCGCCAGCAGCGACCCTAGCGGGGGGGACAATGAG.

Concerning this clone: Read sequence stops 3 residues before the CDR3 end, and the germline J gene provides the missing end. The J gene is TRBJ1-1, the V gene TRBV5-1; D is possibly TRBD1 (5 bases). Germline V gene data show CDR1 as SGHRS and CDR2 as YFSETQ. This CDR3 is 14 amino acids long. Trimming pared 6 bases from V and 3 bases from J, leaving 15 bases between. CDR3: CASTQTRGDTEAFF. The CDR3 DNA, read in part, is TGCGCCAGCACCCAAACCCGGGGGGACACTGAA.

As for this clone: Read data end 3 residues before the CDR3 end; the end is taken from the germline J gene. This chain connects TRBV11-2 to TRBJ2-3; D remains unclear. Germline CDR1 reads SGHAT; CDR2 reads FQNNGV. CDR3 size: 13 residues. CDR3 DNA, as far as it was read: TGTGCCAGCAGCTTAGCAGGTCGAGAGACG. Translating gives CASSLAGRET. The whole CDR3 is CASSLAGRETQYF.

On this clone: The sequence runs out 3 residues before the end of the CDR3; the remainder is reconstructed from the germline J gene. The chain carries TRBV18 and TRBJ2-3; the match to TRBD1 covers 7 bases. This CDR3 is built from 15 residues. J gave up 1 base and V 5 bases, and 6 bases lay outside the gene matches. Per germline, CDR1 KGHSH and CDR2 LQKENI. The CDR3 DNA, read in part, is TGTGCCAGCTCAACACGACAGGGTGGCACAGATACG. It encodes CASSTRQGGTDT. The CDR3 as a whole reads CASSTRQGGTDTQYF.

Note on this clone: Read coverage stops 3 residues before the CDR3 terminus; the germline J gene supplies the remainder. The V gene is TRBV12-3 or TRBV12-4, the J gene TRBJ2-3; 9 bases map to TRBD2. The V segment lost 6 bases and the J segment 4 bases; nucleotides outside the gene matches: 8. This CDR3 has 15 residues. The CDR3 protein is CASRSRGGGPDTQYF. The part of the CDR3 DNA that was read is TGTGCCAGCAGGTCGCGGGGGGGAGGACCAGATACG.

CDR3 DNA (partial): TGTGCCAGCACGCCACTTACAGGGGCTGAA. Protein: CASTPLTGAE. The entire CDR3 protein is CASTPLTGAEAFF. The gene calls are TRBV12-3 or TRBV12-4 and TRBJ1-1; TRBD1 aligns across 7 bases. Read sequence stops 3 residues before the CDR3 end, and the germline J gene provides the missing end. The length of the CDR3 is 13 residues. V was pared by 7 bases and J by 6 bases, with 8 bases of the junction left unmatched.

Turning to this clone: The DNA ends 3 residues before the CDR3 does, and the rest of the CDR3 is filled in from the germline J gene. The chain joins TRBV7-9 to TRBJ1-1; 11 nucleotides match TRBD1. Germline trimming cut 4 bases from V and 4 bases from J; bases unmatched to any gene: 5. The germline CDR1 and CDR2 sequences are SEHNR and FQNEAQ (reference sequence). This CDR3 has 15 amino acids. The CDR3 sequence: CASSSGQGDFTEAFF. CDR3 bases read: TGTGCCAGCAGCTCGGGACAGGGGGATTTCACTGAA.

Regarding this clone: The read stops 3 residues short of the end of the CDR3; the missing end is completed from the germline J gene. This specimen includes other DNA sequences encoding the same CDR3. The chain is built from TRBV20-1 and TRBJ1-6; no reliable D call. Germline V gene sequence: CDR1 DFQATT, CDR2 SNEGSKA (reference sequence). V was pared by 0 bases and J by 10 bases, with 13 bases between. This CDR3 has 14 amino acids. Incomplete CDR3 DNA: TGCAGTGCTAGAGAACCCAGAGGGCACTCACCC. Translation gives CSAREPRGHSP. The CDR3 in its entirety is CSAREPRGHSPLHF.

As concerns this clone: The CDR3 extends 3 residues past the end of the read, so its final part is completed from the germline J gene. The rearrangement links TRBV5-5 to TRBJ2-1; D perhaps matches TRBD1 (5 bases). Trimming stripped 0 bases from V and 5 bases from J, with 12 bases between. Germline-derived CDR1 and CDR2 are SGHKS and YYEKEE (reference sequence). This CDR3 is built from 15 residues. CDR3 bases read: TGTGCCAGCAGCTTGGCCGCCACAGGAAACAATGAG. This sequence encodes CASSLAATGNNE. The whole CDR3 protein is CASSLAATGNNEQFF.

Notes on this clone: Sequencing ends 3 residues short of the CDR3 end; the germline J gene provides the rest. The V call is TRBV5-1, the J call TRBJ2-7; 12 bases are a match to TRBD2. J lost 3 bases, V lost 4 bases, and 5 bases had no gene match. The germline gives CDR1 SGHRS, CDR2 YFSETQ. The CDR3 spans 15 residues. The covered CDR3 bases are TGCGCCAGCAGCCCAGGGACTAGCGGGTTCTACGAG. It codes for CASSPGTSGFYE. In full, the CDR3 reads CASSPGTSGFYEQYF.

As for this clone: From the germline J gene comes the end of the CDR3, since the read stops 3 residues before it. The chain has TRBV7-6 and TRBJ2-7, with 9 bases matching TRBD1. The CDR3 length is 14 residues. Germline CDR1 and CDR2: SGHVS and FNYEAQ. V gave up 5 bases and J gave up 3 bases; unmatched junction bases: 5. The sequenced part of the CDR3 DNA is TGTGCCAGCAGCCCCGGACAGGGGCGCTACGAG. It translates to CASSPGQGRYE. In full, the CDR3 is CASSPGQGRYEQYF.

The CDR3 sequence: CASSIRGQYPYNEQFF. Partial CDR3 DNA: TGTGCCAGTAGTATAAGAGGACAGTACCCGTACAATGAG. The genes are TRBV19 and TRBJ2-1; D is possibly TRBD1 (6 bases). Read sequence stops 3 residues before the CDR3 end, and the germline J gene provides the missing end. Looked up from germline, CDR1 is LNHDA and CDR2 is SQIVND (reference sequence). CDR3 length equals 16 residues. Trimming removed 2 bases at V and 4 bases at J, with 15 bases between.

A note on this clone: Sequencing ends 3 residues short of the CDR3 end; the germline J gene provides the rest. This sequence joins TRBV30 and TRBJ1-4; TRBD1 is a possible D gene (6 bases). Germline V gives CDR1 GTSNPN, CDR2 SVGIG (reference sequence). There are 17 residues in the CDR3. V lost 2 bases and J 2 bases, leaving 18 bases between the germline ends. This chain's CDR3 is CAWSPLSGGPTNEKLFF. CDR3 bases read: TGTGCCTGGAGTCCCCTATCCGGGGGGCCGACTAATGAAAAA.

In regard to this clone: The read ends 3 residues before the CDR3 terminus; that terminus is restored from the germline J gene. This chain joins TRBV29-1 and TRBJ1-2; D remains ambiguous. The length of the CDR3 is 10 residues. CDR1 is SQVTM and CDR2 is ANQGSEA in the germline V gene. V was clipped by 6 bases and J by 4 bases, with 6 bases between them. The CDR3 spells CSVDIYGYTF. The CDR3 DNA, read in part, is TGCAGCGTAGACATCTATGGC.

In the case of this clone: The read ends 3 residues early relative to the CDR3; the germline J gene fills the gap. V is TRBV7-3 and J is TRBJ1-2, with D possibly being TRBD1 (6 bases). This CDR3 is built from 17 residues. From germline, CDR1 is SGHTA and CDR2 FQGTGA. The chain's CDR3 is CASSRGLVPPGTDTYTF. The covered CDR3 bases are TGTGCCAGCAGTAGGGGGTTAGTTCCCCCTGGCACAGATACC.

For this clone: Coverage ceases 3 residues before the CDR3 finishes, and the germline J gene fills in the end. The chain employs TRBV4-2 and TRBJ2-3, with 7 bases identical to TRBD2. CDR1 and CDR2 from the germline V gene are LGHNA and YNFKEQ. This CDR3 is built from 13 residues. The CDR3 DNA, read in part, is TGTGCCAGCAGCCTCCCGGGGGGAGAGACG. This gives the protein CASSLPGGET. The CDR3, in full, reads CASSLPGGETQYF.

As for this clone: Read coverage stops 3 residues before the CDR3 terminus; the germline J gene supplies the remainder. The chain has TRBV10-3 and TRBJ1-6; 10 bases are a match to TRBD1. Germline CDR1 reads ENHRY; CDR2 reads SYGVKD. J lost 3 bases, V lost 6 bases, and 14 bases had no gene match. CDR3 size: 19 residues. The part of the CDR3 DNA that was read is TGTGCCATCAGCCCTATTTCTTTCCGGGACAGGGGCTATAATTCACCC. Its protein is CAISPISFRDRGYNSP. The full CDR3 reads CAISPISFRDRGYNSPLHF.

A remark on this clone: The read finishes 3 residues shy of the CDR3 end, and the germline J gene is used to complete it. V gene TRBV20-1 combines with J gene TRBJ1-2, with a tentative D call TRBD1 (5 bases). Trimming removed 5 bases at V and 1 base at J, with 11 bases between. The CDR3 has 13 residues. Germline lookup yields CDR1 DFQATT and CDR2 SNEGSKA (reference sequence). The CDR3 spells CSAAAGINYGYTF. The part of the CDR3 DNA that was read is TGCAGTGCTGCCGCAGGGATTAACTATGGC.

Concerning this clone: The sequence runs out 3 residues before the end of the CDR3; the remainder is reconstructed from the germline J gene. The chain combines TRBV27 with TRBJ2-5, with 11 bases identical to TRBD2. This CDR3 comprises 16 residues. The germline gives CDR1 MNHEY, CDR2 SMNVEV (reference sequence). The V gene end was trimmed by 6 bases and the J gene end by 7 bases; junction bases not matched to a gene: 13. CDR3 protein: CASRETSGATFGTQYF. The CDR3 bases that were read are TGTGCCAGCAGGGAGACTAGCGGGGCAACCTTCGGGACC.

Partial CDR3 DNA: TGTGCCAGTAGTAGTACACGTATAGGGACAGCCTCTGGAAACACC. Translated: CASSSTRIGTASGNT. The whole CDR3 reads CASSSTRIGTASGNTIYF. J is TRBJ1-3 and V is TRBV19, with TRBD1 matching 7 bases. From the germline J gene comes the end of the CDR3, since the read stops 3 residues before it. The junction had 12 bases not matched to a gene; V was cut back by 4 bases and J by 0 bases. The CDR3 is made up of 18 amino acids. CDR1 and CDR2 (germline): LNHDA, SQIVND (reference sequence).

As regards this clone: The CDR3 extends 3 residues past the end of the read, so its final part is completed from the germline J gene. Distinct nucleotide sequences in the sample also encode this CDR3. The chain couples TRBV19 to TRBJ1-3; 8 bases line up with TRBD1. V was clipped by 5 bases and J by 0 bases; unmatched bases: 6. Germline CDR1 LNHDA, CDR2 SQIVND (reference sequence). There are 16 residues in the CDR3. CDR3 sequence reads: CASSLGQAPSGNTIYF. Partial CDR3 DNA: TGTGCCAGTAGTTTGGGACAGGCGCCCTCTGGAAACACC.